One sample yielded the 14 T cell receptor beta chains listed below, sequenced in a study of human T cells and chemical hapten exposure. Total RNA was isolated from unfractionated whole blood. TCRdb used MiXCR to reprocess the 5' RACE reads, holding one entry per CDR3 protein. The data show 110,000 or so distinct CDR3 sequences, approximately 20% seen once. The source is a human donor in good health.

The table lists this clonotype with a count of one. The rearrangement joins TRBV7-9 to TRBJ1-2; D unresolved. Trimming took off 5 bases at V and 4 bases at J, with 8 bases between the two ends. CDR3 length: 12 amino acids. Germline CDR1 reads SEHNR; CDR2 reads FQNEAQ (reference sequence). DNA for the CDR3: TGTGCCAGCAGCCAGGAGGGCTATGGCTACACCTTC. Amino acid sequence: CASSQEGYGYTF.

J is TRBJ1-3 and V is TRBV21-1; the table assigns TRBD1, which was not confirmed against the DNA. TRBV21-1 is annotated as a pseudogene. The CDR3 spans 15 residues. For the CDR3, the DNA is TGTGCCAGCAGCACACCGGGACAGGGAGGACACACCATATATTTT. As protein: CASSTPGQGGHTIYF.

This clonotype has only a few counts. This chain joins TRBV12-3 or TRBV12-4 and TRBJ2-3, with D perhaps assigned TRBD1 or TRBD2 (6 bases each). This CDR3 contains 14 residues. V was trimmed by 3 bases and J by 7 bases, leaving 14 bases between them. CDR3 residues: CASSFRGTGNTQYF. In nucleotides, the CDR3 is TGTGCCAGCAGTTTTAGGGGGACTGGAAATACGCAGTATTTT.

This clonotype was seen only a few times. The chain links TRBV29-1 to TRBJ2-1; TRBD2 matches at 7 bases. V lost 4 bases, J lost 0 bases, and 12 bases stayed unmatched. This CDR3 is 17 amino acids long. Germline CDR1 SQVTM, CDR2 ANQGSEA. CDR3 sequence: CSVGPLRRGSSYNEQFF. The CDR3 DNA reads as TGCAGCGTTGGTCCGCTTCGCCGCGGGAGCTCCTACAATGAGCAGTTCTTC.

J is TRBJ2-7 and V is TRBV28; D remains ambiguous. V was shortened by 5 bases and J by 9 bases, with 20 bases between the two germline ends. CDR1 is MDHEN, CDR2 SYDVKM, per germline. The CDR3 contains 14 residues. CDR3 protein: CASSPAGKGYGQYF. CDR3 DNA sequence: TGTGCCAGCAGTCCAGCAGGAAAGGGTTATGGGCAGTACTTC.

The CDR3 sequence: CASSFNLAAPWKTQYF. CDR3 DNA: TGTGCCAGCAGTTTTAATTTGGCAGCCCCTTGGAAGACCCAGTACTTC. The rearrangement joins TRBV12-3 or TRBV12-4 to TRBJ2-5; D unresolved. V lost 3 bases and J lost 6, with 20 bases in between. The CDR3 length is 16 residues.

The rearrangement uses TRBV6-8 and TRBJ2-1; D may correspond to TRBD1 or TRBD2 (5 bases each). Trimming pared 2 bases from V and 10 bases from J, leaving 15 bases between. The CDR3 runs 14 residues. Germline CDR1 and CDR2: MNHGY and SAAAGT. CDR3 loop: CASSYVPGTREQFF. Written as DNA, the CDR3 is TGTGCCAGCAGTTACGTACCGGGGACGAGGGAGCAGTTCTTC.

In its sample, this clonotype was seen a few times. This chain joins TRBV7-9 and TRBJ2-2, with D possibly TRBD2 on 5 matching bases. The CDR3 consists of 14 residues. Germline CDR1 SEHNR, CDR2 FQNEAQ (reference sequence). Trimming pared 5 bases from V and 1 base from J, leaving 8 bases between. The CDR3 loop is CASSPSGNTGELFF. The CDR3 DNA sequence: TGTGCCAGCAGCCCCAGCGGGAACACCGGGGAGCTGTTTTTT.

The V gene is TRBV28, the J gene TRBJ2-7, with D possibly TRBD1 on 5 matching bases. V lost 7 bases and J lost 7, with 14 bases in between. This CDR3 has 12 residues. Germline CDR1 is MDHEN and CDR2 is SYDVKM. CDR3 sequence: CASMQGPSEQYF. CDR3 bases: TGTGCCAGCATGCAGGGCCCTTCGGAGCAGTACTTC.

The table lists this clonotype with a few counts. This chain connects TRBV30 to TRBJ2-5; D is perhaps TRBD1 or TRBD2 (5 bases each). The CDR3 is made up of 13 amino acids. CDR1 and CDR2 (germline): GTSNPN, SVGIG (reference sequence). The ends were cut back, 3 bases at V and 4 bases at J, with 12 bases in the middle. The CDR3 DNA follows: TGTGCCTGGAGCCTCGGGGCCGGAGAGACCCAGTACTTC. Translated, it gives CAWSLGAGETQYF.

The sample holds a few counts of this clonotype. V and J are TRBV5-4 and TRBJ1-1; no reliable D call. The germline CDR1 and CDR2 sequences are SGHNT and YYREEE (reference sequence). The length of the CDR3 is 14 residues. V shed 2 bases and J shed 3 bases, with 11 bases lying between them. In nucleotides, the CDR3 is TGTGCCAGCAGCTTCCGGAGAGGTGACACTGAAGCTTTCTTT. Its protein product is CASSFRRGDTEAFF.

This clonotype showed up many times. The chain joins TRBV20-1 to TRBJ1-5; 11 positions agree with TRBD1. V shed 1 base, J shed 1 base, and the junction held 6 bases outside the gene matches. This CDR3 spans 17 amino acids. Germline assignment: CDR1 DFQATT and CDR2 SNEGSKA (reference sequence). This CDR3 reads CSARGTGGGVSNQPQHF. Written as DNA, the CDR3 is TGCAGTGCTAGAGGGACAGGGGGCGGAGTAAGCAATCAGCCCCAGCATTTT.

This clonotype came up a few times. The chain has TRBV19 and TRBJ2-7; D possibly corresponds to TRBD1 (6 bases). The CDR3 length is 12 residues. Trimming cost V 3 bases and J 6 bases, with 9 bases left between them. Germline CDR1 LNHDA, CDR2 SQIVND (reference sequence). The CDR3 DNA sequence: TGTGCCAGTAGTATCCAGGGGCTCGAGCAGTACTTC. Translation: CASSIQGLEQYF.

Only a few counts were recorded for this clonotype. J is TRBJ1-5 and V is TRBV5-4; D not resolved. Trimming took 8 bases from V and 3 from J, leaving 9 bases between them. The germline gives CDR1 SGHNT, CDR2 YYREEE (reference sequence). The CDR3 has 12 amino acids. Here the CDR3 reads CASSTPNQPQHF. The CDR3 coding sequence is TGTGCCAGTTCGACTCCCAATCAGCCCCAGCATTTT.